This TCR beta chain was sequenced for a study of blood T cell repertoires in COVID-19. Across the whole study: T cells, B-cell-depleted T cells, or PBMCs supplied cDNA or gDNA.

The CDR3 has 16 amino acids. Germline-derived CDR1 and CDR2 are LGHNA and YNFKEQ. V trimming: 3 bases; J trimming: 4 bases; junction bases outside the gene matches: 9. Per the original methods: Nucleated cell counts were estimated from reference gene primer amplification. Assay used: immunoSEQ multiplex PCR; TCRdb lists only in-frame clones, some missing. V and J calls and clone size are those listed in that table; D and trimming were worked out from the DNA. The data show over 120,000 clones, about 88% seen once. This TCR came from a human donor with acute or convalescent COVID-19. The donor label of this sample is uncertain. J is TRBJ2-5 and V is TRBV4-2; 9 nucleotides align to TRBD1. Source material: peripheral blood. The CDR3 nucleotides read TGTGCCAGCAGCCAGCGGACAGGGGATGTTCGAGAGACCCAGTACTTC. Translated: CASSQRTGDVRETQYF.